Reported below is one T cell receptor (beta chain). This clone has only one observation. Its antigen is currently not known. It has no much larger one-base neighbor in the sample; base qualities were not kept. Libraries were prepared through the immunoSEQ multiplex PCR assay. DNA from the CD4+ T cells that had been cultured and isolated underwent TCR beta CDR3 sequencing. On the study's bioinformatics: The analysis removed non-productive TCR sequences, trimmed reads to the CDR3 region, and retained only CDR3s that were 7 or more amino acids long. The MANAFEST web app was used to identify antigen-specific clonotypes by comparing expansion in peptide wells with expansion in reference cultures. For clones to be considered positive, expansion at FDR<0.05 versus reference and all other wells, an odds ratio above 5, and a frequency above 0.1% in two replicate wells were required. Clonotypes significantly expanded in SARS-CoV-2 spike wells and in at least one common cold coronavirus spike condition were defined as cross-reactive. CDR3 similarity was assessed by Levenshtein distance with the stringdist R package, and unrooted trees were built with ape in R 3.6.1. TCRdb's version of the immuneACCESS table is confined to in-frame rearrangements and falls short of the full clone set. An unresolved V gene accounts for under half of the shortfall where checked; the remainder is of unknown origin. D and trimming come from the DNA, and the V and J calls and clone size come from that table. This sample is represented by around 12,000 clones; about two thirds of them were singletons. The top ten clones comprise around a third of the sample.

The junction shows trimming of 2 bases on V and 8 bases on J, plus 12 bases between the germline ends. From the germline V gene, CDR1 is KGHDR and CDR2 is SFDVKD. The CDR3, from cysteine to phenylalanine, totals 14 residues. This entry keeps only the CDR3 DNA: 42 bases, framed from base 1. The data were obtained in a study of vaccination effects on CD4 cells after COVID-19 (dated by TCRdb to 2021 to 2024). Notes on the research overall: Samples were taken from three convalescent patients early (day +14) and late (day +241, +227, +161 respectively) after vaccination. SARS-CoV-2 spike-specific CD4+ TCR repertoires from before and after mRNA vaccination were compared in COVID-19 convalescent patients and in infection-naive vaccine recipients. Across the study, the median time from the second dose to post-vaccine sampling was 72 days (range 14 to 241). A total of over nine COVID-19 convalescent patients and a few SARS-CoV-2-naive healthy vaccine recipients were included in the full study. Cultures from other donors in the study were sequenced using the Oncomine TCR Beta short-read assay on an Illumina iSeq 100. Beyond this particular receptor, the publication reports: Limitations of the study were the small number of convalescent patients and the absence of early post-infection timepoints. Among convalescent patients, the spike-reactive repertoire after vaccination was made up mainly of new vaccine-induced clones that were largely distinct from the clones induced by infection. Marked clonal contraction was observed in both infection-induced and vaccine-induced clones at late post-vaccination timepoints, consistent with waning T cell responses.

The ViraFEST assay stimulated PBMC with viral peptide pools and then used TCR sequencing to identify antigen-specific CD4+ T cell clonotypes by expansion. After approximately 11 days of culture, CD4+ T cells were isolated with the EasySep CD4+ T cell isolation kit. Convalescent patients had PCR-confirmed SARS-CoV-2 infection between March and December 2020, before Alpha, Beta and Delta variants emerged in the United States. Participants received two doses of either the BNT162b2 or the mRNA-1273 mRNA SARS-CoV-2 vaccine. Over 1.5 million PBMC per well were cultured with about 9 ug/ml peptides in IMDM containing 5% human AB serum, approximately 9.1 IU/ml IL-2 and gentamicin. On days 3 and 7, half of the culture medium was replaced with fresh IL-2-containing medium. Unless noted otherwise, every peptide stimulation condition was grown in triplicate wells. Using Ficoll-Paque Plus gradient centrifugation, PBMC were separated from whole blood and then either used fresh or cryopreserved at -140C. The overlapping peptide pools covered the spike proteins of SARS-CoV-2 and of the common cold coronaviruses HCoV-NL63, HCoV-OC43 and HCoV-229E. Genomic DNA was extracted from cultured CD4+ T cells with the QIAamp micro DNA kit.

The specimen comprised CD4+ T cells from PBMCs cultured with HCoV-NL63 spike peptides, sampled after COVID-19 vaccination. In light of the paper, this sample's cell subset or site label describes: HCoV-NL63 spike overlapping peptide pool stimulation. The sequence was obtained from a human donor who had a prior SARS-CoV-2 infection. In this chain, TRBV24-1 is recombined with TRBJ2-1; no D gene is confidently identified. The nucleotide sequence is TGTGCCACCAGTGATTCAAGTCCCGTGTATGAGCAGTTCTTC. This codes for CATSDSSPVYEQFF.